This is a list of T cell receptor beta chains from one sample in a study of human T cells and chemical hapten exposure. Via MiXCR, TCRdb re-called the RACE reads, giving one row per CDR3 protein. The data hold fewer than 200,000 distinct CDR3 sequences, with just under 30% observed a single time. Material: whole blood, obtained in connection with sensitization to the hapten diphenylcyclopropenone (DPC). The receptors come from a woman aged 25 to 39 with alopecia areata. Some clones in this sample may be carry-over from other donors' samples. Both conserved end residues are part of each CDR3. D genes are given only for firm matches. Clone size is not always given. Where it is, it says once, few, many or a class for expanded clones.

cdr3_nt cdr3_aa cdr3_length clone_size j_call v_call d_call
TGCAGTGCAACCCTCGGGACTAGCGGTTTCACCGGGGAGCTGTTTTTT CSATLGTSGFTGELFF 16 . TRBJ2-2 TRBV20-1 TRBD2
TGTGCCAGCAGAAGACAGGGTTCCGGGGAGCTGTTTTTT CASRRQGSGELFF 13 few TRBJ2-2 TRBV5-8 TRBD1
TGTGCCAGCAGCTTCCCGCCGGGGGCTGGGGCCAACGTCCTGACTTTC CASSFPPGAGANVLTF 16 few TRBJ2-6 TRBV7-8 .
TGCAGTGCTAGAGTGCGCCCGCAGGGGAATCGTTTAGCCGTCGAAGCTTTCTTT CSARVRPQGNRLAVEAFF 18 . TRBJ1-1 TRBV20-1 .
TGTGCCAGCAGTTACGGGACTAGCGTGAGGGAGCAGTACTTC CASSYGTSVREQYF 14 . TRBJ2-7 TRBV6-2/TRBV6-3 TRBD2
TGTGCCAGCAGCCAAGTCCAGCGGGGTTTTGGTGAGCAGTTCTTC CASSQVQRGFGEQFF 15 few TRBJ2-1 TRBV3-1 TRBD2
TGTGCCAGCGGCGAGGACAGAAGCAATCAGCCCCAGCATTTT CASGEDRSNQPQHF 14 . TRBJ1-5 TRBV2 .
TGTGCCAGCAGTGAATATGGACTCACGGAGACCCAGTACTTC CASSEYGLTETQYF 14 . TRBJ2-5 TRBV25-1 .
TGTGCCACCAGTGAGCCAGGGGGCAAGACCGGGGAGCTGTTTTTT CATSEPGGKTGELFF 15 few TRBJ2-2 TRBV24-1 TRBD1
TGCAGCGTTGCCGGCGGGCTCGGGCGTCAAGAGACCCAGTACTTC CSVAGGLGRQETQYF 15 few TRBJ2-5 TRBV29-1 .
TGCAGCGCCCCCTCCCTCCACTTT CSAPSLHF 8 . TRBJ1-6 TRBV29-1 .
TGTGCCAGCAGTGACCTGGACGGGGTTCAAGCTCTCTTT CASSDLDGVQALF 13 . TRBJ1-1 TRBV6-1 .
TGTGCCAGCAGCCAGTCTACCTCGACCAACCGAGGCTACACCTTC CASSQSTSTNRGYTF 15 few TRBJ1-2 TRBV4-2 .
TGTGCCAGCAGCACCCCCGGTGACCGGGGAGCCTCCTGCTTGGAGACCCAGTACTTC CASSTPGDRGASCLETQYF 19 once TRBJ2-5 TRBV21-1 .
TGTGCCACCAGAGGGACTAGCGGAACAGATACGCAGTATTTT CATRGTSGTDTQYF 14 . TRBJ2-3 TRBV19 TRBD2
TGCAGCGTTGTCTGGGATTCCTACAATGAGCAGTTCTTC CSVVWDSYNEQFF 13 . TRBJ2-1 TRBV29-1 .
TGTGCCAGCAGTTTATCGGTCTACAATGAGCAGTTCTTC CASSLSVYNEQFF 13 . TRBJ2-1 TRBV27 .
TGTGCCAGCAGCTATACTAGCGGGGGGAACAATGAGCAGTTCTTC CASSYTSGGNNEQFF 15 few TRBJ2-1 TRBV11-1 TRBD2
TGTGCCAGCAGCTTAGGGGAAGGGGCCGGGGAGCTGTTTTTT CASSLGEGAGELFF 14 few TRBJ2-2 TRBV7-3 .
TGCAGCGGAGCGGAAGCCCGGGAGCAGTTCTTC CSGAEAREQFF 11 few TRBJ2-1 TRBV29-1 .
TGCGCCAGCAGCTTGATCCCGGACGCTTACAATGAGCAGTTCTTC CASSLIPDAYNEQFF 15 few TRBJ2-1 TRBV5-1 .
TGTGCCAGCAGTTTACCCCCGACAGGAGCCCTCAATCAGCCCCAGCATTTT CASSLPPTGALNQPQHF 17 few TRBJ1-5 TRBV28 .
TGCGCCAGCAGCTGGGGACAGGGGAATAGGGAGCCCCAGCATTTT CASSWGQGNREPQHF 15 . TRBJ1-5 TRBV4-1 TRBD1
TGTGCCATCAGTTCAGGGGTGGATCAGCCCCAGCATTTT CAISSGVDQPQHF 13 few TRBJ1-5 TRBV10-3 .
TGCAGCGTTGAGTGGAAATTGAACACTGAAGCTTTCTTT CSVEWKLNTEAFF 13 . TRBJ1-1 TRBV29-1 .
TGCAGCGTCGACGGGACAGGGGTTGAGACCCAGTACTTC CSVDGTGVETQYF 13 . TRBJ2-5 TRBV29-1 TRBD1